Below are 15 T cell receptor beta chains sequenced from a single sample in a study of CD8+CD57+ T cells in acquired aplastic anemia (dated by TCRdb to the late 2010s). The sample was run on an Illumina HiSeq 2000. Profiling of TCR beta VDJ combinations and CDR3 sequences used genomic DNA as the template. TCRdb itself trimmed the public reads at Q25 with fastp, ran MiXCR and retained productive beta chains. Rows with one shared CDR3 protein collapse into an entry with the most common genes and DNA. Recorded for this sample are roughly 170,000 distinct CDR3 sequences; about 64% of them occurred a single time. The ten largest clones represent 45% of the sample. The material sequenced was sorted CD4+, CD8+, or CD8+CD57+ T cells (not recorded which) from PBMCs. The receptors shown here come from a human donor in good health.

The genes are TRBV2 and TRBJ2-7; weak D call: TRBD1 (6 bases). This CDR3 region has 13 residues. CDR1 and CDR2 (germline): SNHLY, FYNNEI. V was cut by 6 bases and J by 2 bases, with 11 bases left in between. CDR3 in amino acids: CASRTAGAYEQYF. CDR3 nucleotides: TGTGCCAGCAGGACGGCAGGGGCCTACGAGCAGTACTTC.

This clonotype was picked up a small number of times. This sequence joins TRBV7-3 and TRBJ1-2; D is possibly TRBD1 (6 bases). The CDR3 sequence is 12 residues long. V lost 6 bases and J 6 bases, leaving 11 bases between the germline ends. CDR1 SGHTA and CDR2 FQGTGA come from the germline V gene. The CDR3 here is CASSLQGNGYTF. CDR3 nucleotides: TGTGCCAGCAGTTTACAGGGAAATGGCTACACCTTC.

As regards this clonotype: The junction and the germline gene differ at one end; a read error may be behind it. This rearrangement joins TRBV12-3 or TRBV12-4 to TRBJ1-1; D is unresolved. This CDR3 is 13 amino acids long. The CDR3 protein is CASSRNMNAEAFF. In DNA, the CDR3 is TGTGCCAGCAGTAGAAACATGAACGCTGAAGCTTTCTTT.

V usage is TRBV2 and J usage is TRBJ2-5, with D maybe TRBD1 (6 bases). Deletions cut 6 bases from V and 4 bases from J, with 15 bases between. Germline CDR1 SNHLY, CDR2 FYNNEI. The CDR3 spans 14 residues. CDR3 coding DNA: TGTGCCAGCAGGGACAACAGGGACCGAGAGACCCAGTACTTC. Amino acids: CASRDNRDRETQYF.

The CDR3 spells CASSEAGRQPQHF. DNA of the CDR3: TGTGCCAGCAGTGAAGCTGGTAGACAGCCCCAGCATTTT. The V call is TRBV2, the J call TRBJ1-5, with unresolved D. The CDR3 loop spans 13 amino acids. Germline V gives CDR1 SNHLY, CDR2 FYNNEI. V lost 0 bases to trimming and J lost 7 bases, with 7 bases between them.

The rearrangement uses TRBV28 and TRBJ1-5, with D maybe TRBD1 (6 bases). The CDR3 covers 17 residues. V lost 7 bases, J lost 0 bases, and 19 bases lay in between. The germline gives CDR1 MDHEN, CDR2 SYDVKM. The CDR3 here is CASTGYQGGGSNQPQHF. CDR3 bases: TGTGCCAGCACTGGCTATCAGGGAGGGGGTAGCAATCAGCCCCAGCATTTT. Full variable domain (rest looked up from reference TRBV28 and TRBJ1-5): DVKVTQSSRYLVKRTGEKVFLECVQDMDHENMFWYRQDPGLGLRLIYFSYDVKMKEKGDIPEGYSVSREKKERFSLILESASTNQTSMYLCASTGYQGGGSNQPQHFGDGTRLSIL.

Comments on this clonotype: Germline is not matched at one junction end, which may reflect a read error. The chain couples TRBV7-7 to TRBJ2-1; TRBD2 matches at 7 bases. The CDR3 extends over 14 amino acids. The germline CDR1 and CDR2 sequences are SSHAT and FNYEAQ (reference sequence). The CDR3 coding sequence is TGTGCTAGCAGCTTACGGGGTTGGGGAGGGGAGCAGTTCTTC. Translated: CASSLRGWGGEQFF.

This clonotype was detected once. The gene calls are TRBV24-1 and TRBJ1-3; unclear D gene. In germline, CDR1 is KGHDR, CDR2 SFDVKD. The V gene lost 0 bases and the J gene lost 14 bases, with 16 bases spanning the gap. This CDR3 region has 14 residues. CDR3 loop: CATSDLGRGTEVYF. In DNA, the CDR3 is TGTGCCACCAGTGATTTGGGGCGCGGAACAGAAGTATATTTT.

CDR3 coding DNA: TGTGCCAGCAGCTTAGGTTTGGAGACCCAGTACTTC. This codes for CASSLGLETQYF. The gene calls are TRBV5-6 and TRBJ2-5; no clear D gene. The CDR3 runs 12 residues. Germline CDR1 SGHDT, CDR2 YYEEEE. The ends were cut back, 2 bases at V and 5 bases at J, with 7 bases in the middle.

This clonotype was observed a single time. CDR3 loop: CASRGATANEQFF. CDR3 in DNA: TGTGCCAGCAGGGGAGCAACCGCCAATGAGCAGTTCTTC. This chain joins TRBV27 and TRBJ2-1; perhaps TRBD2 as D (5 bases). CDR1 is MNHEY and CDR2 is SMNVEV in the germline V gene (reference sequence). The germline V and J ends were trimmed by 6 bases and 6 bases, with 12 bases remaining between them. The CDR3 length is 13 residues.

This chain joins TRBV9 and TRBJ2-7, with TRBD2 matching over 7 bases. V lost 5 bases to trimming and J lost 3 bases; unmatched junction nucleotides: 17. Germline CDR1 reads SGDLS; CDR2 reads YYNGEE. The CDR3 is 17 residues long. CDR3 nucleotide sequence: TGTGCCAGCAGTCCTACTAGCGCCGACAGTATTCGCTACGAGCAGTACTTC. Translated: CASSPTSADSIRYEQYF.

This clonotype was observed a few times. V is TRBV7-9 and J is TRBJ1-2; the match to TRBD1 covers 12 bases. From germline, CDR1 is SEHNR and CDR2 FQNEAQ (reference sequence). The CDR3 is 16 residues long. J lost 8 bases, V lost 4 bases, and 11 bases had no gene match. The CDR3 loop reads CASSYRDRGLGEGYTF. The CDR3 DNA reads as TGTGCCAGCAGCTACCGGGACAGGGGGCTCGGTGAAGGCTACACCTTC.

This clonotype was detected ten times or more. The chain has TRBV4-2 and TRBJ2-1; 7 positions agree with TRBD1. Per germline, CDR1 LGHNA and CDR2 YNFKEQ. V was pared by 0 bases and J by 1 base, with 6 bases of the junction left unmatched. CDR3 length: 17 amino acids. The CDR3 spells CASSQDARTGSYNEQFF. CDR3 sequence (DNA): TGTGCCAGCAGCCAAGATGCCCGGACAGGATCCTACAATGAGCAGTTCTTC.

The genes are TRBV7-9 and TRBJ2-7; TRBD1 or TRBD2 may be the D gene (5 bases each). This CDR3 contains 14 residues. CDR1 and CDR2 (germline): SEHNR, FQNEAQ (reference sequence). V was trimmed by 5 bases and J by 6 bases, leaving 17 bases between them. CDR3 coding DNA: TGTGCCAGCAGCCCCTCCGGGACCGCCGCCGAGCAGTACTTC. Translation gives CASSPSGTAAEQYF.

This clonotype came up many times. The gene calls are TRBV7-9 and TRBJ2-3; a weak D match, TRBD1 (6 bases). Germline CDR1 reads SEHNR; CDR2 reads FQNEAQ (reference sequence). This CDR3 spans 17 amino acids. The germline V and J ends were trimmed by 2 bases and 3 bases, with 18 bases remaining between them. This CDR3 is CASSLSRDITYTDTQYF. In DNA, the CDR3 is TGTGCCAGCAGCTTATCCCGGGACATCACCTATACAGATACGCAGTATTTT. Based on the CDR3 plus reference TRBV7-9 and TRBJ2-3, the full variable domain is DTGVSQNPRHKITKRGQNVTFRCDPISEHNRLYWYRQTLGQGPEFLTYFQNEAQLEKSRLLSDRFSAERPKGSFSTLEIQRTEQGDSAMYLCASSLSRDITYTDTQYFGPGTRLTVL.